In this sample, the clone carrying this T cell receptor (beta chain) turned up a few times. Its specificity is unknown. 5'-RACE, quantitative and with molecular barcodes, yielded the TCR beta libraries. TCRdb independently ran MiXCR on the 5' RACE reads; one entry per CDR3 protein. The table has 150,000 to 250,000 distinct CDR3 sequences, roughly 13% seen once. The sample originates from a study of CD8 T cells in ankylosing spondylitis. General observations from the study: Among TCR beta sequences, a motif of under 10 highly homologous variants appeared characteristic of ankylosing spondylitis blood. CD8+ disease-linked clones were present at relatively low frequencies in blood. Disease-linked clones reportedly concentrated significantly in matched ankylosing spondylitis synovial fluid.

This CDR3 is 17 amino acids long. Specimen: blood, either unsorted or a sorted T cell fraction (not recorded which). The chain combines TRBV21-1 with TRBJ2-1; the table assigns TRBD1, which was not confirmed against the DNA. TRBV21-1 is a pseudogene segment. The clonotype comes from a male donor with ankylosing spondylitis or in good health (not recorded which). This chain's CDR3 is CASSKDGEGASYNEQFF. The CDR3 DNA sequence: TGTGCCAGCAGCAAAGATGGAGAGGGGGCCTCCTACAATGAGCAGTTCTTC.